These 5 T cell receptor beta chains share one sample of origin, sequenced in a study of blood T cell repertoires in COVID-19. Here immunoSEQ multiplex PCR was the method, and the copy in TCRdb shows in-frame clones only, minus some. The table lists under 250,000 clones, around nine tenths of them singletons. Sequenced sample: peripheral blood. The receptors stem from a woman aged 70 to 79 with active or convalescent COVID-19.

The chain uses TRBV4-3 and TRBJ1-2; D is ambiguous. Between the trimmed V and J ends, which lost 0 bases and 4 bases, there was a span of 6 bases. There are 13 residues in the CDR3. Germline CDR1 reads LGHNA; CDR2 reads YSLEER. The CDR3: CASSQEQLYGYTF. CDR3 in DNA: TGCGCCAGCAGCCAAGAACAGCTCTATGGCTACACCTTC.

This chain connects TRBV6-1 to TRBJ1-2; perhaps TRBD1 as D (5 bases). Trimming pared 2 bases from V and 8 bases from J, leaving 12 bases between. The CDR3 is made up of 13 amino acids. CDR1 is MNHNS, CDR2 SASEGT, per germline. CDR3 residues: CASSEWAGNGYTF. DNA for the CDR3: TGTGCCAGCAGTGAATGGGCAGGGAACGGCTACACCTTC.

The chain employs TRBV4-1 and TRBJ1-2; no clear D. Deletions cut 1 base from V and 2 bases from J, with 17 bases between. Germline loops: CDR1 MGHRA, CDR2 YSYEKL. This CDR3 region has 17 residues. The chain's CDR3 is CASSQGGWSQANYGYTF. The CDR3, as DNA: TGCGCCAGCAGCCAAGGTGGATGGTCGCAAGCGAACTATGGCTACACCTTC.

This rearrangement joins TRBV2 to TRBJ1-3, with 9 bases matching TRBD1. V lost 7 bases, J lost 2 bases, and 6 bases stayed unmatched. The germline V gene has CDR1 SNHLY and CDR2 FYNNEI. CDR3 size: 15 residues. The CDR3, as DNA: TGTGCCAGCATGGGACAGGGAAATCCTGGAAACACCATATATTTT. Translation gives CASMGQGNPGNTIYF.

The genes are TRBV7-8 and TRBJ1-5; D unclear. The CDR3 has 15 amino acids. The germline gives CDR1 SGHVS, CDR2 FQNEAQ. V was trimmed by 5 bases and J by 0 bases, leaving 11 bases between them. The CDR3, as DNA: TGTGCCAGCAGCCGAGACGGGGATAGCAATCAGCCCCAGCATTTT. Its translation: CASSRDGDSNQPQHF.